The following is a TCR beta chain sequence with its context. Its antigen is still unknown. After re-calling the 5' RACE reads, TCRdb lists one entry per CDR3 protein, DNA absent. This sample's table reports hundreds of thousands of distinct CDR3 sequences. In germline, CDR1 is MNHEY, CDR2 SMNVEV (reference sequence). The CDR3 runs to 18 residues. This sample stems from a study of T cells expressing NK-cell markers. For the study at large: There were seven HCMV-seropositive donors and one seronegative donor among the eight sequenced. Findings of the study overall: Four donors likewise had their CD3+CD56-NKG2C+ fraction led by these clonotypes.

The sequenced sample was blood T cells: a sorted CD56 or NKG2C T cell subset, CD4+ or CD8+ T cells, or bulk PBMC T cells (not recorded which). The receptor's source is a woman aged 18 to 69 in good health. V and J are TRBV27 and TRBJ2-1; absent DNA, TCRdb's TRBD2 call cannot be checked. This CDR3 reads CASSLRRTSGNMRDEQFF.